The clone carrying this T cell receptor beta chain was found once. Antigen unknown. The record originates from a study of T cells in localized non-small cell lung cancer. Study findings and constraints: Greater T cell density in blood accompanied longer overall survival. Adjacent uninvolved lung had the highest clonality, suggesting focused antigen responses. Adjacent lung exhibited a median of about 50 among the 100 most abundant tumor clones. Sequence data derive from only one tumor region, so heterogeneity remains possible.

Method: immunoSEQ multiplex PCR; TCRdb's copy keeps in-frame clones and lacks some. This sample carries some 21,000 clones, just over 90% of them seen once, and the ten largest clones take 6.9%. V lost 1 base and J 7 bases, leaving 5 bases between the germline ends. The V gene's germline CDR1 is SGHVS and CDR2 FQNEAQ. The CDR3 is 11 residues long. The gene calls are TRBV7-8 and TRBJ2-7; D unclear. This receptor was obtained from a woman aged 40-70 years with stage I lung adenocarcinoma. Sequenced here: peripheral blood, sampled before any cancer treatment. Here the CDR3 DNA reads TGTGCCAGCAGCTTAGAGGCGGAGCAGTACTTC. Encoded protein: CASSLEAEQYF.